The clone carrying this T cell receptor (beta chain) was seen a handful of times. Antigen unknown. The source of the sample is a study of cytomegalovirus exposure and HLA in healthy donors. Study-wide results and limits: What TCR beta sequences reportedly achieved was accurate prediction of HLA-A and HLA-B alleles in most subjects. As confirmed in vitro, a few CMV-associated chains were specific for CMV antigens.

60 Vbeta and 13 Jbeta primers were used in PCR. TCRdb's copy holds only in-frame clones and misses some; the assay was immunoSEQ multiplex PCR. In the table there are about 160,000 clones, 82% of which are singletons. Healthy bone marrow donors formed the donor group. The receptor's source is a girl aged 5 to 17 in good health and CMV-seropositive. Sequenced: PBMCs.

The CDR3 loop is CASSEPLGTSGTSGANVLTF. The CDR3 DNA follows: TGCGCCAGCAGTGAGCCGTTAGGGACTAGCGGGACCTCTGGGGCCAACGTCCTGACTTTC. The genes are TRBV10-1 and TRBJ2-6; 13 bases align to TRBD2. Germline V CDR1 and CDR2: WNHNN, SYGVQD (reference sequence). This CDR3 contains 20 residues. V lost 2 bases and J lost 0; bases outside the gene matches: 7.